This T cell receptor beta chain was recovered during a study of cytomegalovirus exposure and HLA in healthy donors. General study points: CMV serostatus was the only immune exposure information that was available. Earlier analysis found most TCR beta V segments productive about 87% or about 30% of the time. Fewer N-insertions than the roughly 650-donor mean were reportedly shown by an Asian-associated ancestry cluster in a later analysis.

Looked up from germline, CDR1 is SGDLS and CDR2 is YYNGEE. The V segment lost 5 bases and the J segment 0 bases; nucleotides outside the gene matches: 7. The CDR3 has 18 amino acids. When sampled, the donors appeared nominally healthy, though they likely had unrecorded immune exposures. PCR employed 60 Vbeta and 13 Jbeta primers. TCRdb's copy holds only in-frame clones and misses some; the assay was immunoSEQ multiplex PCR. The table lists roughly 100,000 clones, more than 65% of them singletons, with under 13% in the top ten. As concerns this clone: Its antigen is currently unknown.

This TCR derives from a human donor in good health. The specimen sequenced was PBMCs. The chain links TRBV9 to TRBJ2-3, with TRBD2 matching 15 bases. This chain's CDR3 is CASSGLAGGPGSTDTQYF. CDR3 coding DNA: TGTGCCAGCAGTGGACTAGCGGGAGGGCCGGGGAGCACAGATACGCAGTATTTT.